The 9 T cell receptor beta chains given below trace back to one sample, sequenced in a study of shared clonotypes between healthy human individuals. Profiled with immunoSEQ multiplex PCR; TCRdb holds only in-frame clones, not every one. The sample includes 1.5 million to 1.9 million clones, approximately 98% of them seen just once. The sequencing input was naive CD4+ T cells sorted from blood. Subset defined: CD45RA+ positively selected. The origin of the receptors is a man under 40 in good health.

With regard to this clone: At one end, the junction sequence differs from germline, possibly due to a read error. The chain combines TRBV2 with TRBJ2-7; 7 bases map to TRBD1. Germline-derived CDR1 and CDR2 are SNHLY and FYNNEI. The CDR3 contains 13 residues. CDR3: CASIPTGSYEQYF. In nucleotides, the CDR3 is TGTGCCAGCATCCCGACAGGGTCCTACGAACAGTACTTC.

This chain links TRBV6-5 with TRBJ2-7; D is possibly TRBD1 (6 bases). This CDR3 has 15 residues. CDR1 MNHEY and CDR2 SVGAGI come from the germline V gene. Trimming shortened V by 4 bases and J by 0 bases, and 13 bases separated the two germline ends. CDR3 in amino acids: CASSLDTGFSYEQYF. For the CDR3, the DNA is TGTGCCAGCAGTTTAGATACAGGGTTCTCCTACGAGCAGTACTTC.

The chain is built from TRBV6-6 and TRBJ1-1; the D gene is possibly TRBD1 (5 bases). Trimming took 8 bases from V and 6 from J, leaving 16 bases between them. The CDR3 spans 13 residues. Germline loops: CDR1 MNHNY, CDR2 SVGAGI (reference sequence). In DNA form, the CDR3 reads TGTGCCAGCGGTGTCGGGGGGGTCGCTGAAGCTTTCTTT. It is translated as CASGVGGVAEAFF.

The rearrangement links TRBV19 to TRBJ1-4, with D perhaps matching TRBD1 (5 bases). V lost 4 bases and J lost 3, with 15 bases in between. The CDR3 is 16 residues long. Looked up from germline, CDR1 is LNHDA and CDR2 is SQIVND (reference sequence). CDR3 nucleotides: TGTGCCAGTAGTACCCTTTTTCGGGGACCTAATGAAAAACTGTTTTTT. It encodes CASSTLFRGPNEKLFF.

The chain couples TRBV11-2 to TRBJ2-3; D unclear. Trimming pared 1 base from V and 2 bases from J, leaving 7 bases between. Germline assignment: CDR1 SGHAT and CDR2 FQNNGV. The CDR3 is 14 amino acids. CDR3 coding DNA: TGTGCCAGCAGCTTAGGTTACTTCACAGATACGCAGTATTTT. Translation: CASSLGYFTDTQYF.

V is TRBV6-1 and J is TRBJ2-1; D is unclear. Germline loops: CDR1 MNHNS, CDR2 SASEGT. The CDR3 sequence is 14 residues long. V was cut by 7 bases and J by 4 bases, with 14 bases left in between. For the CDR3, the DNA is TGTGCCAGCACCCCATCGTGGGGTTACAATGAGCAGTTCTTC. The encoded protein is CASTPSWGYNEQFF.

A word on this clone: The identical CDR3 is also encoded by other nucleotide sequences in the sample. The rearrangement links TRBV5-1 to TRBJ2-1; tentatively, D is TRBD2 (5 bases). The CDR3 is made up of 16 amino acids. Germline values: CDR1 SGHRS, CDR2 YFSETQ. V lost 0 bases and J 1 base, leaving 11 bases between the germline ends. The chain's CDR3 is CASSLDGSRSYNEQFF. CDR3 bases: TGCGCCAGCAGCTTGGATGGGAGTAGGTCCTACAATGAGCAGTTCTTC. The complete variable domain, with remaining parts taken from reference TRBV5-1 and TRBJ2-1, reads KAGVTQTPRYLIKTRGQQVTLSCSPISGHRSVSWYQQTPGQGLQFLFEYFSETQRNKGNFPGRFSGRQFSNSRSEMNVSTLELGDSALYLCASSLDGSRSYNEQFFGPGTRLTVL.

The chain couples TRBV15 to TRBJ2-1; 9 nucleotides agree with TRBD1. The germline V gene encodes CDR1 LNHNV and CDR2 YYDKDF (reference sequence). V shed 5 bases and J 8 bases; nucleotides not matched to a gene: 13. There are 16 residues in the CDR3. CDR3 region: CATSGNRGRFTDEQFF. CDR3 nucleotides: TGTGCCACCAGCGGTAACAGGGGGCGCTTTACGGATGAGCAGTTCTTC.

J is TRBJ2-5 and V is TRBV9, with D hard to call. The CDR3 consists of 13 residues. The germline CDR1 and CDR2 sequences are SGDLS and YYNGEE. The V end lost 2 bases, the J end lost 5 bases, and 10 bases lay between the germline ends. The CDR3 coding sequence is TGTGCCAGCAGCGTCCTTCCCTGGGAGACCCAGTACTTC. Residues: CASSVLPWETQYF.